This paragraph covers one TCR beta chain sequence. This sample was taken from a study of cytomegalovirus exposure and HLA in healthy donors. Per germline, CDR1 MGHRA and CDR2 YSYEKL. V lost 0 bases to trimming and J lost 3 bases; unmatched junction nucleotides: 7. The CDR3 is 16 amino acids. In the PCR, 60 Vbeta and 13 Jbeta primers were used. The protocol was immunoSEQ multiplex PCR, while the TCRdb copy is restricted to in-frame clones and leaves out a portion. The sample yields around 110,000 clones, 55% to 70% seen once. This TCR came from a woman aged 30 to 39 in good health and CMV-seronegative. This chain connects TRBV4-1 to TRBJ1-2; TRBD1 matches at 7 bases. Input material: PBMCs. This chain's CDR3 is CASSQEMYRGYYGYTF. DNA of the CDR3: TGCGCCAGCAGCCAAGAAATGTACAGGGGCTACTATGGCTACACCTTC.